A selection of T cell receptor beta chains follows, all from one sample in a study of early T cells in non-severe SARS-CoV-2 infection. TCRdb ran MiXCR on the 5' RACE reads and lists one entry per CDR3 protein. The profile shows 50,000 to 65,000 distinct CDR3 sequences, over 9% of them singletons. This sample comprised whole blood, obtained at baseline. The receptor source for this set is an adult who was a healthcare worker with PCR-confirmed SARS-CoV-2 infection or an uninfected control (not recorded which). Both conserved end residues are part of each CDR3. A D gene is named only where the DNA matches it firmly. Clone size is stated in some rows and not others, as once, few, many or a class when expanded.

d_gene: TRBD2; v_gene: TRBV25-1; abundance: .; j_gene: TRBJ2-7; CDR3nt: TGTGCCAGCAGTGAAGTAAGGCGGGGGACCTACGAGCAGTACTTC; CDR3aa: CASSEVRRGTYEQYF
d_gene: .; v_gene: TRBV5-1; abundance: few; j_gene: TRBJ1-6; CDR3nt: TGCGCCAGCAGCCCTCGACCCGGGCCGAGCTCCTATAATTCACCCCTCCACTTT; CDR3aa: CASSPRPGPSSYNSPLHF
d_gene: TRBD2; v_gene: TRBV12-3/TRBV12-4; abundance: few; j_gene: TRBJ2-7; CDR3nt: TGTGCCAGCAGTCCGCAGGCAGGGCGGGGGTACGAGCAGTACTTC; CDR3aa: CASSPQAGRGYEQYF
d_gene: .; v_gene: TRBV12-3/TRBV12-4; abundance: .; j_gene: TRBJ1-3; CDR3nt: TGTGCCAGCAGTTTAACGGGCCACTCTGGAAACACCATATATTTT; CDR3aa: CASSLTGHSGNTIYF
d_gene: .; v_gene: TRBV6-4; abundance: .; j_gene: TRBJ2-1; CDR3nt: TGTGCCAGCGCAGGAGACGACTCCTACAATGAGCAGTTCTTC; CDR3aa: CASAGDDSYNEQFF
d_gene: TRBD2; v_gene: TRBV2; abundance: few; j_gene: TRBJ2-3; CDR3nt: TGTGCCAGCAGTGAAACCTTAGCGGGGGGGCGTCAAGATACGCAGTATTTT; CDR3aa: CASSETLAGGRQDTQYF
d_gene: TRBD2; v_gene: TRBV27; abundance: .; j_gene: TRBJ2-5; CDR3nt: TGTGCCAGCAGTCCCGCGGGGGGGCTGAAGACCCAGTACTTC; CDR3aa: CASSPAGGLKTQYF
d_gene: .; v_gene: TRBV20-1; abundance: many; j_gene: TRBJ1-5; CDR3nt: TGCAGTGCTATACGAGGGGGGAATCAGCCCCAGCATTTT; CDR3aa: CSAIRGGNQPQHF
d_gene: .; v_gene: TRBV6-2/TRBV6-3; abundance: .; j_gene: TRBJ1-6; CDR3nt: TGTGCCAGCAGTCCTCCTCCCTACAGGGAATTGGATTCACCCCTCCACTTT; CDR3aa: CASSPPPYRELDSPLHF
d_gene: .; v_gene: TRBV7-9; abundance: .; j_gene: TRBJ2-7; CDR3nt: TGTGCCAGCAGCTTATTGGGGGAGGAGTACTTC; CDR3aa: CASSLLGEEYF
d_gene: .; v_gene: TRBV30; abundance: many; j_gene: TRBJ1-1; CDR3nt: TGTGCCTGGGAGCCCCGGGGGCACACTGAAGCTTTCTTT; CDR3aa: CAWEPRGHTEAFF
d_gene: TRBD1; v_gene: TRBV7-9; abundance: .; j_gene: TRBJ2-3; CDR3nt: TGTGCCAGCAGTTTACGGACAGGGGGGCACACAGATACGCAGTATTTT; CDR3aa: CASSLRTGGHTDTQYF
d_gene: .; v_gene: TRBV7-2; abundance: few; j_gene: TRBJ1-1; CDR3nt: TGTGCCAGCAGCCACCCTCTGGACCCCGTGAGACCTTTCTTT; CDR3aa: CASSHPLDPVRPFF
d_gene: TRBD2; v_gene: TRBV20-1; abundance: many; j_gene: TRBJ2-2; CDR3nt: TGCAGTGTACCGGGGGGGAACACCGGGGAGCTGTTTTTT; CDR3aa: CSVPGGNTGELFF
d_gene: .; v_gene: TRBV5-1; abundance: .; j_gene: TRBJ1-5; CDR3nt: TGCGCCAGCAGCTTGGACGGCTTTAATCAGCCCCAGCATTTT; CDR3aa: CASSLDGFNQPQHF
d_gene: .; v_gene: TRBV5-1; abundance: many; j_gene: TRBJ1-6; CDR3nt: TGCGCCAGCAGCTTGGACGGAGCCGGTTCACCCCTCCACTTT; CDR3aa: CASSLDGAGSPLHF
d_gene: .; v_gene: TRBV21-1; abundance: .; j_gene: TRBJ1-5; CDR3nt: TGTGCCCTCCGGGGCCCTCCCCAGCCCCAGCATTTT; CDR3aa: CALRGPPQPQHF
d_gene: .; v_gene: TRBV7-9; abundance: .; j_gene: TRBJ2-5; CDR3nt: TGTGCCAGCAGCCTATTGGGAGAGACCCAGTACTTC; CDR3aa: CASSLLGETQYF
d_gene: .; v_gene: TRBV12-3/TRBV12-4; abundance: few; j_gene: TRBJ2-3; CDR3nt: TGTGCCAGCAGCCGGACCAACCCCAGCACAGATACGCAGTATTTT; CDR3aa: CASSRTNPSTDTQYF
d_gene: .; v_gene: TRBV10-1; abundance: many; j_gene: TRBJ2-1; CDR3nt: TGCGCCAGCAGCCCCCCAGACAGTTCCTACAATGAGCAGTTCTTC; CDR3aa: CASSPPDSSYNEQFF
d_gene: .; v_gene: TRBV2; abundance: .; j_gene: TRBJ2-3; CDR3nt: TGTGCCAGCAGTGAAGAAGAGGACTCCCCTTCCACATTGACGCAGTATTTT; CDR3aa: CASSEEEDSPSTLTQYF
d_gene: .; v_gene: TRBV4-2; abundance: .; j_gene: TRBJ1-2; CDR3nt: TGTGCCAGCAGCCAGGCCCTTGGAGGGCCTGAAGGCTACACCTTC; CDR3aa: CASSQALGGPEGYTF
d_gene: TRBD2; v_gene: TRBV10-3; abundance: .; j_gene: TRBJ2-3; CDR3nt: TGTGCCATCAGTGATTCGGGACTAGGGAGCACAGATACGCAGTATTTT; CDR3aa: CAISDSGLGSTDTQYF
d_gene: .; v_gene: TRBV2; abundance: .; j_gene: TRBJ2-1; CDR3nt: TGTGCCAGCAGTGGGCCCGGGACATCCCCTTTCTTC; CDR3aa: CASSGPGTSPFF
d_gene: .; v_gene: TRBV27; abundance: few; j_gene: TRBJ1-2; CDR3nt: TGTGCCAGCAGTTTTGGGGGGCGGCTTGGCTACACCTTC; CDR3aa: CASSFGGRLGYTF
d_gene: TRBD1; v_gene: TRBV7-8; abundance: .; j_gene: TRBJ1-3; CDR3nt: TGTGCCAGCAGCTTAGGGGCAGGGGGCTCTGGAAACACCATATATTTT; CDR3aa: CASSLGAGGSGNTIYF
d_gene: .; v_gene: TRBV5-1; abundance: many; j_gene: TRBJ2-2; CDR3nt: TGCGCCAGCAGCTTTGGACCCCTTACACCCCGGAACACCGGGGAGCTGTTTTTT; CDR3aa: CASSFGPLTPRNTGELFF
d_gene: .; v_gene: TRBV7-9; abundance: few; j_gene: TRBJ2-3; CDR3nt: TGTGCCAGCAGCCTCACTCCAGGGTCAGATACGCAGTATTTT; CDR3aa: CASSLTPGSDTQYF
d_gene: .; v_gene: TRBV20-1; abundance: few; j_gene: TRBJ2-1; CDR3nt: TGCAGTGCTAGAATCCCGAGCTCCTACAATGAGCAGTTCTTC; CDR3aa: CSARIPSSYNEQFF
d_gene: .; v_gene: TRBV11-3; abundance: few; j_gene: TRBJ2-3; CDR3nt: TGTGCCAGCAGCTTGGGGTTTAGCACAGATACGCAGTATTTT; CDR3aa: CASSLGFSTDTQYF
d_gene: .; v_gene: TRBV18; abundance: .; j_gene: TRBJ2-1; CDR3nt: TGTGCCAGCTCGCAGAGGGAGACCTACAATGAGCAGTTCTTC; CDR3aa: CASSQRETYNEQFF
d_gene: .; v_gene: TRBV6-2/TRBV6-3; abundance: .; j_gene: TRBJ1-1; CDR3nt: TGTGCCAGCAGTATCATGAACACTGAAGCTTTCTTT; CDR3aa: CASSIMNTEAFF
d_gene: .; v_gene: TRBV6-5; abundance: many; j_gene: TRBJ1-2; CDR3nt: TGTGCCAGCAGCCCGGGACAAAACTATGGCTACACCTTC; CDR3aa: CASSPGQNYGYTF
d_gene: .; v_gene: TRBV7-6; abundance: .; j_gene: TRBJ2-1; CDR3nt: TGTGCCAGCAGCGGAATCGGCGGGGAGAATGCTGAGCAGTTCTTC; CDR3aa: CASSGIGGENAEQFF
d_gene: TRBD1; v_gene: TRBV2; abundance: many; j_gene: TRBJ1-5; CDR3nt: TGTGCCAGTATACCCGACAGGGATCAGCCCCAGCATTTT; CDR3aa: CASIPDRDQPQHF
d_gene: .; v_gene: TRBV27; abundance: few; j_gene: TRBJ2-5; CDR3nt: TGTGCCAGCAGTTTTGGCGGAGAGACCCAGTACTTC; CDR3aa: CASSFGGETQYF
d_gene: TRBD2; v_gene: TRBV12-3/TRBV12-4; abundance: few; j_gene: TRBJ2-3; CDR3nt: TGTGCCAGCATCTTAGGGGCGGGGGGTTTTCACACAGATACGCAGTATTTT; CDR3aa: CASILGAGGFHTDTQYF
d_gene: TRBD2; v_gene: TRBV20-1; abundance: few; j_gene: TRBJ2-2; CDR3nt: TGCAGTGCTAGGGGACTAGGTTTTGCCGGGGAGCTGTTTTTT; CDR3aa: CSARGLGFAGELFF
d_gene: TRBD1; v_gene: TRBV10-2; abundance: .; j_gene: TRBJ1-1; CDR3nt: TGCGCCAGCAGTCCGGGACAGGGGGTCACTGAAGCTTTCTTT; CDR3aa: CASSPGQGVTEAFF
d_gene: .; v_gene: TRBV2; abundance: many; j_gene: TRBJ2-2; CDR3nt: TGTGCCAGCAGTGGGAGGGGAGCCGGGGAGCTGTTTTTT; CDR3aa: CASSGRGAGELFF
d_gene: TRBD1; v_gene: TRBV18; abundance: many; j_gene: TRBJ2-7; CDR3nt: TGTGCCAGCTCACCCCCGGGACAGACCTACGAGCAGTACTTC; CDR3aa: CASSPPGQTYEQYF
d_gene: .; v_gene: TRBV7-9; abundance: many; j_gene: TRBJ2-4; CDR3nt: TGTGCCAGCAGCTTAGCGGGCGGACAAAACATTCAGTACTTC; CDR3aa: CASSLAGGQNIQYF
d_gene: .; v_gene: TRBV12-5; abundance: many; j_gene: TRBJ2-5; CDR3nt: TGTGCTAGTGGTTTGGTTCAAGAGACCCAGTACTTC; CDR3aa: CASGLVQETQYF